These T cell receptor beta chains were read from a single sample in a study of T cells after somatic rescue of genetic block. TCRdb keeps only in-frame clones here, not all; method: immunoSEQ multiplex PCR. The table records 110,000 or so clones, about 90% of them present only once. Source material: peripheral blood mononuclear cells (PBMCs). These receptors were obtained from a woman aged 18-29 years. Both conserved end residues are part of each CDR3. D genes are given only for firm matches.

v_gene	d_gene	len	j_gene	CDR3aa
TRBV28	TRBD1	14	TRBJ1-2	CASSSGQGGYGYTF
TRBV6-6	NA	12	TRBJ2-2	CASSTFSGELFF
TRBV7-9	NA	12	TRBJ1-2	CASSLRDYGYTF
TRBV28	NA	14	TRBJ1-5	CASSLARWDQPQHF
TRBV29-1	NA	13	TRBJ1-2	CSVGFLGGYGYTF
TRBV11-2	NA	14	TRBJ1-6	CASSFVGGNSPLHF
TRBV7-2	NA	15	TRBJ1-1	CASSLAAGFSAEAFF
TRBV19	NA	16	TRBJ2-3	CASRIRGGESTDTQYF
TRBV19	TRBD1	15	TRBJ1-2	CASSPRDRVFYGYTF
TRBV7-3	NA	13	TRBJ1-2	CASSTGQNYGYTF
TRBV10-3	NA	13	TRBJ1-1	CAIREGGGTEAFF
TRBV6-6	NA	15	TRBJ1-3	CASSLALEGGNTIYF
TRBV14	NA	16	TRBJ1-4	CASSQVVGLNNEKLFF
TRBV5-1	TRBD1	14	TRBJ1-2	CASSKGQGAGGYTF
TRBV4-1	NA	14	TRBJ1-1	CASSPGLANTEAFF
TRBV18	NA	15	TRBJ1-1	CASSPSGTSGSEAFF